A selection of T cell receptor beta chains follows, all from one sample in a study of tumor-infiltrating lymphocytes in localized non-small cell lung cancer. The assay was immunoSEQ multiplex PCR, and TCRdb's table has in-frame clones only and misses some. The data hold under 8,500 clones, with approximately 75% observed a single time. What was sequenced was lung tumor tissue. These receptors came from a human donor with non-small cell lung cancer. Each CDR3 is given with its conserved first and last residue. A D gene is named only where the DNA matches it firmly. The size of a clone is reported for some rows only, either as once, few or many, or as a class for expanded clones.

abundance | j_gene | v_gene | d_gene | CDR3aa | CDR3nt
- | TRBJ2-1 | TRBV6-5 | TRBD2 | CASRAGTSSYNEQFF | TGTGCCAGCAGGGCCGGGACTAGCTCCTACAATGAGCAGTTCTTC
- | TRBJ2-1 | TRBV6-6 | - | CASSNSDEQFF | TGTGCCAGCAGTAACTCGGATGAGCAGTTCTTC
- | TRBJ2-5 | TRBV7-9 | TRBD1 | CASSELRTGPKETQYF | TGTGCCAGCAGCGAACTAAGGACAGGGCCTAAAGAGACCCAGTACTTC
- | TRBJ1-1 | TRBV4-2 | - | CASSQDLETEAFF | TGTGCCAGCAGCCAAGATTTGGAAACTGAAGCTTTCTTT
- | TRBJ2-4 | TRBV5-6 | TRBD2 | CASSLNFRRGAMEYF | TGTGCCAGCAGCTTGAACTTTCGGCGGGGGGCCATGGAGTACTTC
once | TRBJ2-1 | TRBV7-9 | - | CASSPRWDSYNEQFF | TGTGCCAGCAGCCCCCGGTGGGACTCCTACAATGAGCAGTTCTTC
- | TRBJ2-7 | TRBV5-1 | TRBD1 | CASSSGYTGGYEQYF | TGCGCCAGCAGCTCTGGATATACAGGGGGCTACGAGCAGTACTTC
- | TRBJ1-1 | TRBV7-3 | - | CASSLESGLDAFF | TGTGCCAGCAGCTTAGAATCAGGATTGGATGCTTTCTTT
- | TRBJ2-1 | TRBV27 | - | CASSFEGGEQFF | TGTGCCAGCAGTTTCGAGGGGGGTGAGCAGTTCTTC
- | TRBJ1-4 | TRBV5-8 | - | CASSGSMVATNEKLFF | TGTGCCAGCAGCGGGAGCATGGTAGCAACTAATGAAAAACTGTTTTTT
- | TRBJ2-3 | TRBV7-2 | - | CASRTGGTSTDTQYF | TGTGCCAGCAGAACAGGCGGAACTAGCACAGATACGCAGTATTTT
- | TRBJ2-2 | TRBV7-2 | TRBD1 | CASSSGTGGHGELFF | TGTGCCAGCAGCTCCGGGACAGGGGGCCACGGGGAGCTGTTTTTT
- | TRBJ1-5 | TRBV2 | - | CASRIDSYSNQPQHF | TGTGCCAGCAGAATAGACAGCTATAGCAATCAGCCCCAGCATTTT
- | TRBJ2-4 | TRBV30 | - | CAWRGVVLAKNIQYF | TGTGCCTGGAGGGGGGTCGTCCTAGCCAAAAACATTCAGTACTTC
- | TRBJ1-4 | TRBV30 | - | CAWRGARGPEKLFF | TGTGCCTGGAGGGGGGCCCGGGGTCCCGAAAAACTGTTTTTT
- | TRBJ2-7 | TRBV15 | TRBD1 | CATRTGGSYEQYF | TGTGCCACCAGGACAGGGGGGTCCTACGAGCAGTACTTC
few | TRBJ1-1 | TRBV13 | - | CASRSQGLEAFF | TGTGCCAGCAGGAGCCAGGGACTTGAAGCTTTCTTT
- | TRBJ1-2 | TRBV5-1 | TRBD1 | CASSGTPSGTGFDGYTF | TGCGCCAGCAGCGGAACACCCTCCGGGACAGGGTTCGATGGCTACACCTTC
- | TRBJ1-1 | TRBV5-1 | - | CASSLGSNTEAFF | TGCGCCAGCAGCTTAGGATCGAACACTGAAGCTTTCTTT
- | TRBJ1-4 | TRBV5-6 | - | CASSVRTNEKLFF | TGTGCCAGCAGCGTACGGACTAATGAAAAACTGTTTTTT
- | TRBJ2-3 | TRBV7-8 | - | CASSLAGGGRDTQYF | TGTGCCAGCAGCCTAGCCGGAGGGGGCCGTGATACGCAGTATTTT
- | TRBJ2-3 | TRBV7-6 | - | CASSLLRGGSTDTQYF | TGTGCCAGCAGCCTCCTGAGGGGGGGAAGCACAGATACGCAGTATTTT
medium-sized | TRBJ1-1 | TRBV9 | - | CASSVREQGTEAFF | TGTGCCAGCAGCGTCAGGGAGCAAGGCACTGAAGCTTTCTTT
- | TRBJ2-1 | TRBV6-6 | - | CASSRSEQFF | TGTGCCAGCAGCCGTAGTGAGCAGTTCTTC
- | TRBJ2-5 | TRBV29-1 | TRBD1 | CSVVGQSQETQYF | TGCAGCGTTGTGGGACAGAGCCAAGAGACCCAGTACTTC
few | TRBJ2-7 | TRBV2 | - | CASSDFLYEQYF | TGTGCCAGCAGTGACTTTCTCTACGAGCAGTACTTC
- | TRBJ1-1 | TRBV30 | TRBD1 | CLGTGLNTEAFF | TGTCTAGGGACAGGTCTGAACACTGAAGCTTTCTTT
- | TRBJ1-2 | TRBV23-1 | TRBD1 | CARGEPSGTGGGYTF | TGCGCCAGGGGCGAACCCTCCGGGACAGGGGGGGGCTACACCTTC
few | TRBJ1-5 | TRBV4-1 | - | CASSQGGGAGQPQHF | TGCGCCAGCAGCCAAGGGGGCGGGGCAGGTCAGCCCCAGCATTTT
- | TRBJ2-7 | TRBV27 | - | CASRYQGSYEQYF | TGTGCCAGCAGATATCAAGGTTCCTACGAGCAGTACTTC
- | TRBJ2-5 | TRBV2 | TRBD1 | CASSDRRGETQYF | TGTGCCAGCAGTGACCGCAGGGGGGAGACCCAGTACTTC
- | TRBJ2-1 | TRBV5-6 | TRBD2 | CASSLELAGGRREQFF | TGTGCCAGCAGCTTGGAACTAGCGGGGGGGAGGAGAGAGCAGTTCTTC
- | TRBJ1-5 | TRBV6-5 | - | CASSRRPGHDQPQHF | TGTGCCAGCAGCCGACGGCCAGGGCACGATCAGCCCCAGCATTTT
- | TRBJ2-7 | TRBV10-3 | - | CAISESKVTVSYEQYF | TGTGCCATCAGTGAGTCGAAGGTAACAGTCTCCTACGAGCAGTACTTC
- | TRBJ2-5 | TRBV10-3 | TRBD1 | CAIKGDRGFQETQYF | TGTGCCATCAAAGGGGACAGGGGATTCCAAGAGACCCAGTACTTC
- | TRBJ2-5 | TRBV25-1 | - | CASSDNAGKETQYF | TGTGCCAGCAGTGATAATGCGGGGAAAGAGACCCAGTACTTC
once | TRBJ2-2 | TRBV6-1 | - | CALQNIRNTGELFF | TGTGCCTTACAGAATATTCGAAACACCGGGGAGCTGTTTTTT
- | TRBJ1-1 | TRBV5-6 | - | CASSLRRGTEAFF | TGTGCCAGCAGCTTGCGCCGGGGGACTGAAGCTTTCTTT
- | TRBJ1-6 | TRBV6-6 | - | CASSSTGVRNSPLHF | TGTGCCAGCAGCTCCACCGGGGTAAGGAATTCACCCCTCCACTTT
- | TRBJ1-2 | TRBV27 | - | CASSLIGGDGYTF | TGTGCCAGCAGTTTAATCGGGGGCGATGGCTACACCTTC
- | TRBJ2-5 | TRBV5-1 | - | CASSSSRPEGTQYF | TGCGCCAGCAGCTCCTCACGGCCCGAGGGGACCCAGTACTTC
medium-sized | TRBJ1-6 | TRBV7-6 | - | CASSPTGLEGSPLHF | TGTGCCAGCAGCCCCACAGGGCTGGAAGGGTCACCCCTCCACTTT